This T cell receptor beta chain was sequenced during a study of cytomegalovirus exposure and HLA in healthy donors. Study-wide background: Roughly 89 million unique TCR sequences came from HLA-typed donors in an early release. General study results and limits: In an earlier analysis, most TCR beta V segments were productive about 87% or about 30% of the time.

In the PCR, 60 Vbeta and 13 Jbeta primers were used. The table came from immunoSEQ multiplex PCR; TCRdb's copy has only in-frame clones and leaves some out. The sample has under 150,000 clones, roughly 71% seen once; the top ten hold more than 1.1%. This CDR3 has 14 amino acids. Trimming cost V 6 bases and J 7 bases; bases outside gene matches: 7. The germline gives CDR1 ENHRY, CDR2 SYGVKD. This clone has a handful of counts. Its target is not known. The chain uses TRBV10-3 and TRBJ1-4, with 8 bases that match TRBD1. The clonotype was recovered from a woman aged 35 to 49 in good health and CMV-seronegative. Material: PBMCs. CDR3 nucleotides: TGTGCCATCAGCCTCGGGACAGGAGGTGAAAAACTGTTTTTT. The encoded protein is CAISLGTGGEKLFF.